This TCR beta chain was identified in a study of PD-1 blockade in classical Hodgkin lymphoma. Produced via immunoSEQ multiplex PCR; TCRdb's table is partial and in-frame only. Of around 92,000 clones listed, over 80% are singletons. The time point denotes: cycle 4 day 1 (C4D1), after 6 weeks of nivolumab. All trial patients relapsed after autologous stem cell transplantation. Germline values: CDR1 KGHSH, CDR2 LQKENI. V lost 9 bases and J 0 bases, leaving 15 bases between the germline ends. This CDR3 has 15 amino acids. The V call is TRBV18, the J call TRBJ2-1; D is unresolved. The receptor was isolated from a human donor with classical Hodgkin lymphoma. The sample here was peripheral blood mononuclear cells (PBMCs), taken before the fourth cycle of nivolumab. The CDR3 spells CASPGDQSSYNEQFF. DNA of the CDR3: TGTGCCAGTCCAGGAGACCAAAGCTCCTACAATGAGCAGTTCTTC.